The 29 T cell receptor beta chains presented below share a single source sample, sequenced in a study of identical twins. Each CDR3 protein gets one entry after TCRdb re-called the 5' RACE reads with MiXCR. Of roughly 1.6 million distinct CDR3 sequences in the sample, less than 35% were seen once. Sequencing was performed on cord blood. The receptor set was obtained from a newborn girl in good health.

V gene TRBV20-1 combines with J gene TRBJ2-7, with 9 bases identical to TRBD1. Germline-derived CDR1 and CDR2 are DFQATT and SNEGSKA (reference sequence). Unmatched junction bases numbered 3, after V lost 5 bases and J lost 1 base. The CDR3 totals 13 residues. The CDR3 bases are TGCAGTGCTTACAGGGGGCGATCCTACGAGCAGTACTTC. Residues: CSAYRGRSYEQYF.

The chain combines TRBV19 with TRBJ2-1, with 10 bases lining up with TRBD1. Germline loops: CDR1 LNHDA, CDR2 SQIVND (reference sequence). J lost 3 bases, V lost 3 bases, and 5 bases had no gene match. The CDR3 contains 16 residues. The CDR3 DNA sequence: TGTGCCAGTAGTATCTTTGGGACAGGGGACTACAATGAGCAGTTCTTC. Its translation: CASSIFGTGDYNEQFF.

This clonotype came up a few times. V is TRBV4-1 and J is TRBJ1-2; D possibly corresponds to TRBD1 (5 bases). Germline V gives CDR1 MGHRA, CDR2 YSYEKL. This CDR3 region has 15 residues. Trimming pared 1 base from V and 4 bases from J, leaving 13 bases between. For the CDR3, the DNA is TGCGCCAGCAGCCAAGTCTGGGGGAAGGGCTATGGCTACACCTTC. Translation: CASSQVWGKGYGYTF.

This clonotype was recorded only once. The J gene is TRBJ2-1, the V gene TRBV7-9; D not certain. CDR3 length: 12 amino acids. The germline CDR1 and CDR2 sequences are SEHNR and FQNEAQ (reference sequence). With 5 bases removed from V and 8 bases from J, the gap between germline ends came to 10 bases. The CDR3 bases are TGTGCCAGCAGCCGGAAAGACGATGAGCAGTTCTTC. Residues: CASSRKDDEQFF.

On this clonotype: A much larger clone lies one base from this, so it may be a read error. V is TRBV12-3 or TRBV12-4 and J is TRBJ1-2; D uncertain. The CDR3 is made up of 13 amino acids. This chain's CDR3 is CANSLTGIYGYTF. CDR3 in DNA: TGTGCCAACAGTCTGACGGGTATATATGGCTACACCTTC.

The chain recombines TRBV3-1 with TRBJ2-1, with D tentatively TRBD2 (5 bases). This CDR3 has 14 residues. The V end lost 3 bases, the J end lost 5 bases, and 11 bases lay between the germline ends. Per germline, CDR1 LGHDT and CDR2 YNNKEL (reference sequence). The CDR3 reads CASSHLTLDNEQFF. Written as DNA, the CDR3 is TGTGCCAGCAGCCACCTAACACTAGACAATGAGCAGTTCTTC.

This rearrangement joins TRBV20-1 to TRBJ2-3; no clear D gene. The length of the CDR3 is 11 residues. CDR1 is DFQATT, CDR2 SNEGSKA, per germline (reference sequence). The CDR3 bases are TGCAGCCAGAAAGTAGCAGATACGCAGTATTTT. This gives the protein CSQKVADTQYF.

This clonotype was seen only a few times. This chain links TRBV2 with TRBJ2-7, with D uncertain. The V and J ends lost 1 base and 3 bases respectively, with 10 bases between them. From germline, CDR1 is SNHLY and CDR2 FYNNEI. The CDR3 loop spans 14 amino acids. The CDR3 region is CASSEVSLGYEQYF. CDR3 coding DNA: TGTGCCAGCAGTGAAGTGAGCCTGGGCTACGAGCAGTACTTC.

The V call is TRBV7-2, the J call TRBJ2-7, with D perhaps matching TRBD2 (5 bases). Germline V CDR1 and CDR2: SGHTA, FQGNSA. The CDR3 is made up of 14 amino acids. With 2 bases removed from V and 1 base from J, the gap between germline ends came to 9 bases. CDR3 sequence: CASSLSGMSYEQYF. DNA of the CDR3: TGTGCCAGCAGCTTATCGGGGATGTCCTACGAGCAGTACTTC.

The chain combines TRBV21-1 with TRBJ2-5; no check of the table's D call, TRBD1, against the DNA was made. The DNA end is a closer match to TRBJ2-7, so the J assignment may be wrong. TRBV21-1 is given as a pseudogene. The CDR3 length is 17 residues. CDR3 nucleotides: TGTGCCAGCAGGAAGCAAGTAATGTTGGACAGGGGGCACGAGCAGTACTTC. Translated: CASRKQVMLDRGHEQYF.

The chain links TRBV10-3 to TRBJ2-1; tentatively, D is TRBD1 or TRBD2 (6 bases each). Per the germline V gene, CDR1 is ENHRY and CDR2 is SYGVKD. V gave up 4 bases and J gave up 1 base, with 8 bases separating them. The CDR3 length is 14 residues. DNA for the CDR3: TGTGCCATCAGTGGCGGGACATCCTACAATGAGCAGTTCTTC. Translated, it gives CAISGGTSYNEQFF.

The table lists this clonotype with many counts. This CDR3 is CASSFDGTDTQYF. The CDR3 region has the DNA TGTGCCAGCAGTTTTGATGGCACAGATACGCAGTATTTT. V is TRBV12-3 or TRBV12-4 and J is TRBJ2-3, with no clear D. The CDR3 runs to 13 residues. The V end was cut by 3 bases, the J end by 1 base, with 5 bases between.

A few counts support this clonotype. The chain couples TRBV20-1 to TRBJ1-1; D may be TRBD1 (6 bases). V was cut by 1 base and J by 9 bases, with 15 bases left in between. The V gene's germline CDR1 is DFQATT and CDR2 SNEGSKA (reference sequence). The CDR3 is 13 residues long. CDR3 residues: CSARVGGRVQAFF. The CDR3 DNA reads TGCAGTGCTAGAGTTGGGGGGCGGGTTCAAGCTTTCTTT.

Only a few counts were recorded for this clonotype. In DNA, the CDR3 is TGTGCCAGCAGACGACAGGGAGCAACTAATGAAAAACTGTTTTTT. Translated: CASRRQGATNEKLFF. The rearrangement joins TRBV12-3 or TRBV12-4 to TRBJ1-4; TRBD1 matches at 7 bases. This CDR3 contains 15 residues. The V and J ends lost 6 bases and 0 bases, in that order; junction bases with no gene match: 4.

In this sample, this clonotype turned up a few times. The chain uses TRBV20-1 and TRBJ2-1; 13 positions agree with TRBD2. Germline CDR1 reads DFQATT; CDR2 reads SNEGSKA (reference sequence). The junction had 3 bases not matched to a gene; V was cut back by 1 base and J by 9 bases. This CDR3 comprises 14 residues. In DNA form, the CDR3 reads TGCAGTGCTAGAGGACTAGCGGGGGGCAGTGAGCAGTTCTTC. This translates into CSARGLAGGSEQFF.

The gene calls are TRBV6-1 and TRBJ1-2, with no clear D. V lost 4 bases and J 0 bases, leaving 9 bases between the germline ends. The CDR3 contains 14 residues. Per the germline V gene, CDR1 is MNHNS and CDR2 is SASEGT. CDR3 sequence (DNA): TGTGCCAGCAGTGTGCACGGCTCTAACTATGGCTACACCTTC. Translation gives CASSVHGSNYGYTF.

This clonotype was counted only a few times. The rearrangement links TRBV20-1 to TRBJ2-5; maybe TRBD2 (6 bases). V shed 3 bases and J shed 3 bases, with 14 bases lying between them. Germline CDR1 DFQATT, CDR2 SNEGSKA (reference sequence). There are 14 residues in the CDR3. CDR3 sequence reads: CSASRETRKETQYF. As DNA, the CDR3 is TGCAGTGCTAGTAGGGAGACTAGAAAAGAGACCCAGTACTTC.

V is TRBV6-1 and J is TRBJ1-1; no clear D. The V gene's germline CDR1 is MNHNS and CDR2 SASEGT. The CDR3 has 15 amino acids. V was trimmed by 4 bases and J by 0 bases, leaving 12 bases between them. The CDR3 region has the DNA TGTGCCAGCAGTGGTTACCGGGCCCTGAACACTGAAGCTTTCTTT. It specifies CASSGYRALNTEAFF.

The chain employs TRBV4-2 and TRBJ2-7, with 8 bases identical to TRBD2. V trimming: 0 bases; J trimming: 0 bases; junction bases outside the gene matches: 7. The germline V gene encodes CDR1 LGHNA and CDR2 YNFKEQ. The CDR3 contains 17 residues. The CDR3 nucleotides are TGTGCCAGCAGCCAAGATCAGGCGGGGGGTTGCTCCTACGAGCAGTACTTC. It specifies CASSQDQAGGCSYEQYF.

There are a few counts of this clonotype. The rearrangement uses TRBV4-1 and TRBJ2-1, with D maybe TRBD2 (5 bases). The germline V gene has CDR1 MGHRA and CDR2 YSYEKL. V lost 4 bases and J lost 7, with 14 bases in between. This CDR3 has 14 residues. The CDR3 coding sequence is TGCGCCAGCAGCCGAGAGAGGTCGGGGAATGAGCAGTTCTTC. Its translation is CASSRERSGNEQFF.

The chain joins TRBV6-6 to TRBJ1-5, with D hard to call. Per the germline V gene, CDR1 is MNHNY and CDR2 is SVGAGI (reference sequence). The CDR3 consists of 14 residues. With 0 bases removed from V and 5 bases from J, the gap between germline ends came to 8 bases. The CDR3 spells CASSYSTPDQPQHF. For the CDR3, the DNA is TGTGCCAGCAGTTACTCAACCCCCGATCAGCCCCAGCATTTT.

V is TRBV11-1 and J is TRBJ2-2; TRBD2 is a possible D gene (6 bases). Germline V gene lookup returns CDR1 SGHAT and CDR2 FQDESV (reference sequence). The ends were cut back, 0 bases at V and 6 bases at J, with 14 bases in the middle. The CDR3 is made up of 16 amino acids. CDR3 loop: CASSLAVGTLAGELFF. The CDR3 region has the DNA TGTGCCAGCAGCTTAGCGGTCGGGACTCTCGCCGGGGAGCTGTTTTTT. The entire variable domain, with the rest obtained from reference TRBV11-1 and TRBJ2-2, is as follows: EAEVAQSPRYKITEKSQAVAFWCDPISGHATLYWYRQILGQGPELLVQFQDESVVDDSQLPKDRFSAERLKGVDSTLKIQPAELGDSAMYLCASSLAVGTLAGELFFGEGSRLTVL.

This clonotype has ten or more counts. J is TRBJ2-7 and V is TRBV9, with D perhaps TRBD2 (5 bases). CDR1 and CDR2 (germline): SGDLS, YYNGEE. The V end lost 4 bases, the J end lost 0 bases, and 17 bases lay between the germline ends. The CDR3 is made up of 16 amino acids. CDR3 residues: CASSSRTFSSSYEQYF. The CDR3 DNA reads TGTGCCAGCAGCTCCCGGACTTTCTCAAGCTCCTACGAGCAGTACTTC. The full variable domain, with the rest looked up from reference TRBV9 and TRBJ2-7, is DSGVTQTPKHLITATGQRVTLRCSPRSGDLSVYWYQQSLDQGLQFLIQYYNGEERAKGNILERFSAQQFPDLHSELNLSSLELGDSALYFCASSSRTFSSSYEQYFGPGTRLTVT.

Only one count was recorded for this clonotype. This sequence joins TRBV27 and TRBJ1-1; perhaps TRBD1 as D (5 bases). Germline-derived CDR1 and CDR2 are MNHEY and SMNVEV (reference sequence). Trimming left V 4 bases short and J 2 bases short, with 14 bases between. The CDR3 length is 15 residues. The CDR3 bases are TGTGCCAGCAGTTATAGCCTGGGGGTAAACACTGAAGCTTTCTTT. This encodes CASSYSLGVNTEAFF.

This clonotype was counted between two and nine times. This sequence joins TRBV5-1 and TRBJ2-5; possible D gene TRBD2, 6 bases. TRBJ2-7 matches the DNA end more closely, so the J call is doubtful. Germline V CDR1 and CDR2: SGHRS, YFSETQ. This CDR3 is 17 amino acids long. Here the CDR3 DNA reads TGCGCCAGCAGCTTGGGGCCCCTTCTAGCGACCCGTTACGAGCAGTACTTC. Its translation is CASSLGPLLATRYEQYF.

This clonotype occurred a few times. The gene calls are TRBV11-1 and TRBJ2-3, with 7 bases that match TRBD2. The CDR3 consists of 15 residues. The V gene's germline CDR1 is SGHAT and CDR2 FQDESV (reference sequence). V lost 3 bases to trimming and J lost 4 bases; unmatched junction nucleotides: 7. The CDR3 sequence: CASSFRLAAADTQYF. For the CDR3, the DNA is TGTGCCAGCAGCTTCCGCCTAGCGGCCGCAGATACGCAGTATTTT.

The chain employs TRBV12-3 or TRBV12-4 and TRBJ2-3, with D possibly matching TRBD2 (7 bases). V was trimmed by 4 bases and J by 3 bases, leaving 17 bases between them. CDR3 length: 16 amino acids. In nucleotides, the CDR3 is TGTGCCAGCAGTTCCCATGGGGGGGGCGATACAGATACGCAGTATTTT. This gives the protein CASSSHGGGDTDTQYF.

This clonotype was picked up a small number of times. This chain uses TRBV21-1 with TRBJ2-1; no DNA check was done on the table's D call, TRBD1. TRBV21-1 is a listed pseudogene. CDR3 length equals 16 residues. CDR3 nucleotides: TGTGCCAGCAGCAAAGTAAAGGGACCCCCCAACAATGAGCAGTTCTTC. Translating it yields CASSKVKGPPNNEQFF.

The chain links TRBV6-6 to TRBJ2-2, with D possibly matching TRBD1 (5 bases). Trimming took off 5 bases at V and 5 bases at J, with 15 bases between the two ends. The length of the CDR3 is 15 residues. Germline V gene sequence: CDR1 MNHNY, CDR2 SVGAGI (reference sequence). CDR3 sequence: CASSTVDRRTGELFF. CDR3 nucleotides: TGTGCCAGCAGTACGGTAGACAGACGGACCGGGGAGCTGTTTTTT.